Listed here is a single T cell receptor (beta chain). The assay was carried out at the deep level. As handled by the study authors: Because ImmunoSEQ provided only junction sequences with no quality scores, the filtering differed. Repertoires were generated with immunoSEQ multiplex PCR, while TCRdb's copy carries only in-frame clones and drops some. Clone size and V and J calls were adopted from that table, with D and trimming inferred from the DNA. This table has over 2,000,000 clones, 85% to 95% appearing once. The data were taken from a study of shared clonotypes between healthy human individuals. As for the study in general: The plates for each donor numbered three CD4 naive, three CD4 memory, two CD8 naive and one CD8 memory.

The CDR3 consists of 14 residues. Germline V gene lookup returns CDR1 GTSNPN and CDR2 SVGIG (reference sequence). V shed 0 bases and J shed 5 bases, with 13 bases lying between them. CD45RO negativity and positive selection for CCR7 defined naive CD8 cells, a population that excluded terminally differentiated effector memory CD45RA+ cells. The chain couples TRBV30 to TRBJ1-1; tentative D call: TRBD1 (5 bases). Input material: naive CD8+ T cells from PBMCs. This TCR came from a young man in good health. Some clones in this sample may be carry-over from other donors' samples. The CDR3 loop is CAWSVEGWGTEAFF. The CDR3 nucleotides read TGTGCCTGGAGTGTAGAGGGATGGGGGACTGAAGCTTTCTTT.